The next 30 T cell receptor beta chains were all read from a single sample in a study of lymphopenia after photon versus proton radiotherapy. The table came from immunoSEQ multiplex PCR; TCRdb's copy has only in-frame clones and leaves some out. This sample has 65,000 to 85,000 clones, with around 93% found just once. This specimen was peripheral blood, taken from a patient treated with photon-based radiotherapy. The source of these receptors is a woman aged 40 to 50 with cholangiocarcinoma.

On this clone itself: Compared with germline, one end of the junction differs, possibly owing to a read error. The chain recombines TRBV29-1 with TRBJ2-5, with 8 bases fitting TRBD2. The length of the CDR3 is 12 residues. Germline V gene lookup returns CDR1 SQVTM and CDR2 ANQGSEA. CDR3 sequence (DNA): TGCAGCGTGGGTTCGGGACTAGAGATCCAGTACTTC. Translation gives CSVGSGLEIQYF.

The rearrangement links TRBV4-3 to TRBJ1-3, with a weak D call TRBD1 (5 bases). The CDR3 contains 17 residues. Germline V lookup: CDR1 LGHNA, CDR2 YSLEER. V was shortened by 0 bases and J by 4 bases, with 16 bases between the two germline ends. The CDR3 here is CASSQELVDSGGNTIYF. The CDR3 nucleotides are TGCGCCAGCAGCCAAGAGTTGGTAGACAGCGGAGGAAACACCATATATTTT.

V and J are TRBV5-1 and TRBJ1-1; 7 nucleotides line up with TRBD1. J was trimmed by 1 base and V by 1 base; bases with no gene match: 13. Germline V gene data show CDR1 as SGHRS and CDR2 as YFSETQ. The CDR3 consists of 18 residues. CDR3 amino acids: CASSLSVYRGLANTEAFF. Here the CDR3 DNA reads TGCGCCAGCAGCTTGAGCGTGTACAGGGGCCTCGCGAACACTGAAGCTTTCTTT.

The rearrangement joins TRBV6-5 to TRBJ2-1; 9 bases fit TRBD2. The CDR3 extends over 15 amino acids. Germline V CDR1 and CDR2: MNHEY, SVGAGI. V gave up 4 bases and J gave up 6 bases; unmatched junction bases: 7. The CDR3, as DNA: TGTGCCAGCAGTTTGGCACTAGCGGGTTCCAATGAGCAGTTCTTC. As protein: CASSLALAGSNEQFF.

The V and J genes are TRBV9 and TRBJ2-2; possible D gene TRBD2, 5 bases. The CDR3 covers 13 residues. The germline CDR1 and CDR2 sequences are SGDLS and YYNGEE. Trimming left V 5 bases short and J 7 bases short, with 12 bases between. This CDR3 reads CASRLEPVGELFF. The DNA of the CDR3 is TGTGCCAGCAGACTAGAGCCTGTCGGGGAGCTGTTTTTT.

This chain joins TRBV7-3 and TRBJ1-1; no definite D call. The CDR3 covers 14 residues. Germline V gene data show CDR1 as SGHTA and CDR2 as FQGTGA. Trimming left V 1 base short and J 1 base short, with 7 bases between. CDR3 residues: CASSLKEGNTEAFF. CDR3 sequence (DNA): TGTGCCAGCAGCTTAAAGGAGGGGAACACTGAAGCTTTCTTT.

The V gene is TRBV4-1, the J gene TRBJ1-4; TRBD1 is a possible D gene (6 bases). This CDR3 has 15 amino acids. The V and J ends lost 4 bases and 8 bases respectively, with 17 bases between them. Germline V lookup: CDR1 MGHRA, CDR2 YSYEKL. The CDR3 nucleotides read TGCGCCAGCAGCCGGGCAGAGGGGGTGGACGAAAAACTGTTTTTT. Its translation: CASSRAEGVDEKLFF.

J is TRBJ2-3 and V is TRBV27; D is perhaps TRBD1 (5 bases). The CDR3 covers 16 residues. CDR1 is MNHEY and CDR2 is SMNVEV in the germline V gene (reference sequence). The V gene lost 5 bases and the J gene lost 2 bases, with 17 bases spanning the gap. CDR3 loop: CASSPRNGRATDTQYF. CDR3 nucleotide sequence: TGTGCCAGCAGTCCCCGAAACGGCAGGGCCACAGATACGCAGTATTTT.

V is TRBV12-5 and J is TRBJ1-1; D unclear. This CDR3 comprises 12 residues. Trimming left V 3 bases short and J 2 bases short, with 4 bases between. Germline CDR1 reads LGHNT; CDR2 reads FRNRAP. The CDR3 region has the DNA TGTGCTAGTGGTTTATATAACACTGAAGCTTTCTTT. This translates into CASGLYNTEAFF.

The chain joins TRBV30 to TRBJ2-7; D is unclear. Looked up from germline, CDR1 is GTSNPN and CDR2 is SVGIG (reference sequence). This CDR3 is built from 12 residues. The V end was cut by 4 bases, the J end by 0 bases, with 7 bases between. This CDR3 reads CAWTYSSYEQYF. The CDR3 nucleotides are TGTGCCTGGACTTACAGCTCCTACGAGCAGTACTTC.

This chain uses TRBV2 with TRBJ2-7, with D possibly being TRBD2 (7 bases). Per the germline V gene, CDR1 is SNHLY and CDR2 is FYNNEI. The CDR3 is made up of 13 amino acids. V lost 4 bases and J lost 2, with 9 bases in between. CDR3 in DNA: TGTGCCAGCAGTGTGGGGGGGCCCTACGAGCAGTACTTC. This encodes CASSVGGPYEQYF.

J is TRBJ2-1 and V is TRBV9; 9 bases agree with TRBD2. Germline-derived CDR1 and CDR2 are SGDLS and YYNGEE. J was trimmed by 7 bases and V by 1 base; bases with no gene match: 6. The CDR3 totals 15 residues. The CDR3 loop is CASSVLAGGSNEQFF. In nucleotides, the CDR3 is TGTGCCAGCAGCGTACTCGCGGGAGGGTCTAATGAGCAGTTCTTC.

The chain carries TRBV6-1 and TRBJ1-5; 7 nucleotides line up with TRBD1. Trimming cost V 1 base and J 4 bases; bases outside gene matches: 7. The CDR3 loop spans 16 amino acids. The V gene's germline CDR1 is MNHNS and CDR2 SASEGT. CDR3 amino acids: CASSEVYRGGNQPQHF. CDR3 nucleotides: TGTGCCAGCAGTGAAGTATACAGGGGCGGGAATCAGCCCCAGCATTTT.

The CDR3 sequence: CASSQGQSSGNTIYF. For the CDR3, the DNA is TGTGCCAGCAGCCAGGGACAGAGCTCTGGAAACACCATATATTTT. The V and J genes are TRBV11-2 and TRBJ1-3, with 7 positions matching TRBD1. The V segment lost 5 bases and the J segment 0 bases; nucleotides outside the gene matches: 4. This CDR3 is 15 amino acids long. Germline CDR1 is SGHAT and CDR2 is FQNNGV.

The chain combines TRBV21-1 with TRBJ2-7; TRBD2 is taken as the D call from the table, unchecked against the DNA. TRBV21-1 is tagged as a pseudogene. The CDR3 is 24 residues long. CDR3 amino acids: CASSKVGPLREELSAGGPRWEQYF. The CDR3, as DNA: TGTGCCAGCAGCAAAGTAGGGCCTCTGCGAGAGGAGCTGTCAGCGGGAGGGCCCCGATGGGAGCAGTACTTC.

The chain joins TRBV7-2 to TRBJ1-5; D gene ambiguous. The germline V gene has CDR1 SGHTA and CDR2 FQGNSA. Trimming stripped 2 bases from V and 7 bases from J, with 9 bases between. The CDR3 runs 13 residues. The CDR3 reads CASSLQDLQPQHF. The CDR3 DNA sequence: TGTGCCAGCAGCTTACAGGATTTGCAGCCCCAGCATTTT.

The V and J genes are TRBV30 and TRBJ1-1; tentatively, D is TRBD1 (6 bases). Trimming left V 7 bases short and J 0 bases short, with 12 bases between. Germline CDR1 reads GTSNPN; CDR2 reads SVGIG (reference sequence). The CDR3 loop spans 13 amino acids. The CDR3 nucleotides read TGTGCCTACGCGCAGGGGATGAACACTGAAGCTTTCTTT. As protein: CAYAQGMNTEAFF. Filled out from reference TRBV30 and TRBJ1-1, the complete variable domain reads SQTIHQWPATLVQPVGSPLSLECTVEGTSNPNLYWYRQAAGRGLQLLFYSVGIGQISSEVPQNLSASRPQDRQFILSSKKLLLSDSGFYLCAYAQGMNTEAFFGQGTRLTVV.

The genes are TRBV5-1 and TRBJ2-7; 9 bases agree with TRBD1. J lost 7 bases, V lost 3 bases, and 8 bases had no gene match. Looked up from germline, CDR1 is SGHRS and CDR2 is YFSETQ. This CDR3 contains 14 residues. DNA of the CDR3: TGCGCCAGCAGCTCCGGACAGGGGCCTGGAGAGCAGTACTTC. Translating it yields CASSSGQGPGEQYF.

The chain recombines TRBV28 with TRBJ1-2; 7 nucleotides align to TRBD1. Germline values: CDR1 MDHEN, CDR2 SYDVKM. Losses at the gene ends were 7 bases for V and 8 bases for J; bases not matched to a gene: 7. The CDR3 is made up of 12 amino acids. The CDR3 coding sequence is TGTGCCAGCACCCGGGACAGATCCGGCTACACCTTC. It encodes CASTRDRSGYTF.

The rearrangement joins TRBV7-2 to TRBJ2-2; D may correspond to TRBD1 or TRBD2 (5 bases each). This CDR3 region has 14 residues. Germline V gene lookup returns CDR1 SGHTA and CDR2 FQGNSA. V was shortened by 7 bases and J by 5 bases, with 14 bases between the two germline ends. CDR3 sequence reads: CASNQGWGTGELFF. The CDR3 nucleotides read TGTGCCAGCAACCAGGGTTGGGGGACCGGGGAGCTGTTTTTT. Filled out from reference TRBV7-2 and TRBJ2-2, the complete variable domain reads GAGVSQSPSNKVTEKGKDVELRCDPISGHTALYWYRQSLGQGLEFLIYFQGNSAPDKSGLPSDRFSAERTGGSVSTLTIQRTQQEDSAVYLCASNQGWGTGELFFGEGSRLTVL.

The V gene is TRBV5-1, the J gene TRBJ1-6; 7 nucleotides align to TRBD1. Germline V gene lookup returns CDR1 SGHRS and CDR2 YFSETQ. CDR3 length equals 15 residues. Germline trimming cut 5 bases from V and 9 bases from J; bases unmatched to any gene: 11. In nucleotides, the CDR3 is TGCGCCAGCAGTTCGACCGGGACAGAAGCTTCACCCCTCCACTTT. Translated, it gives CASSSTGTEASPLHF.

V and J are TRBV19 and TRBJ1-5; weak D call: TRBD1 (6 bases). Trimming removed 6 bases at V and 0 bases at J, with 15 bases between. Germline CDR1 and CDR2: LNHDA and SQIVND (reference sequence). The CDR3 has 16 residues. CDR3 sequence (DNA): TGTGCCAGTAGACCAAAGGGGGGCAATAGCAATCAGCCCCAGCATTTT. Its translation is CASRPKGGNSNQPQHF.

The chain has TRBV28 and TRBJ2-1; 8 positions match TRBD2. Germline V CDR1 and CDR2: MDHEN, SYDVKM. The CDR3 is 13 amino acids. V trimming: 3 bases; J trimming: 10 bases; junction bases outside the gene matches: 5. The CDR3 DNA reads as TGTGCCAGCAGTTTCACTAGCGGTCGGGAGCAGTTCTTC. Translated, it gives CASSFTSGREQFF.

The V call is TRBV27, the J call TRBJ2-5; possible D gene TRBD2, 6 bases. CDR3 size: 13 residues. V was trimmed by 8 bases and J by 2 bases, leaving 12 bases between them. The germline V gene encodes CDR1 MNHEY and CDR2 SMNVEV (reference sequence). The CDR3 region has the DNA TGTGCCAGCTCGACTAGAAAACAAGAGACCCAGTACTTC. Translating gives CASSTRKQETQYF.

This chain connects TRBV30 to TRBJ1-3, with D unclear. This CDR3 region has 14 residues. Trimming took off 2 bases at V and 1 base at J, with 9 bases between the two ends. CDR1 is GTSNPN, CDR2 SVGIG, per germline (reference sequence). CDR3 sequence: CAWSLSISGNTIYF. The CDR3 DNA reads TGTGCCTGGAGTCTAAGTATATCTGGAAACACCATATATTTT.

This sequence joins TRBV5-1 and TRBJ1-1; D remains ambiguous. The length of the CDR3 is 16 residues. Germline V lookup: CDR1 SGHRS, CDR2 YFSETQ. Trimming took off 4 bases at V and 1 base at J, with 17 bases between the two ends. The CDR3 is CASSRTLAEGNTEAFF. CDR3 nucleotides: TGCGCCAGCAGCCGCACGTTGGCTGAGGGGAACACTGAAGCTTTCTTT.

The J gene is TRBJ1-2, the V gene TRBV11-2, with unresolved D. This CDR3 is 15 amino acids long. Germline V gives CDR1 SGHAT, CDR2 FQNNGV. V lost 2 bases to trimming and J lost 4 bases, with 14 bases between them. The CDR3 nucleotides read TGTGCCAGCAGCTTAAGGTCCCCTCGTGTCTATGGCTACACCTTC. Amino acid sequence: CASSLRSPRVYGYTF. The entire variable domain, with the rest obtained from reference TRBV11-2 and TRBJ1-2, is as follows: EAGVAQSPRYKIIEKRQSVAFWCNPISGHATLYWYQQILGQGPKLLIQFQNNGVVDDSQLPKDRFSAERLKGVDSTLKIQPAKLEDSAVYLCASSLRSPRVYGYTFGSGTRLTVV.

For the CDR3, the DNA is TGTGCCATTAGCCCGGCGGGAGTCCCCTACAATGAGCAGTTCTTC. Its protein is CAISPAGVPYNEQFF. The V and J genes are TRBV10-3 and TRBJ2-1; 7 bases map to TRBD2. Per germline, CDR1 ENHRY and CDR2 SYGVKD. The CDR3 covers 15 residues. V was pared by 9 bases and J by 2 bases, with 10 bases of the junction left unmatched.

The gene calls are TRBV25-1 and TRBJ1-4; D call uncertain. The germline V and J ends were trimmed by 2 bases and 3 bases, with 7 bases remaining between them. CDR1 is MGHDK, CDR2 SYGVNS, per germline. This CDR3 is 14 amino acids long. CDR3 coding DNA: TGTGCCAGCAGTGAAACCCGGCCTAATGAAAAACTGTTTTTT. It yields the protein CASSETRPNEKLFF.

This rearrangement joins TRBV25-1 to TRBJ2-3, with D possibly TRBD2 on 5 matching bases. CDR1 and CDR2 (germline): MGHDK, SYGVNS. This CDR3 region has 13 residues. Trimming shortened V by 3 bases and J by 1 base, and 5 bases separated the two germline ends. Written as DNA, the CDR3 is TGTGCCAGCAGTGACGGGGGCACAGATACGCAGTATTTT. This translates into CASSDGGTDTQYF.